This T cell receptor (beta chain) was captured in a study of T cells after yellow fever vaccination (dated by TCRdb to about 2019). For the study in its entirety: The SMART-Seq v4 Ultra Low Input RNA kit was used to prepare libraries from fractions with low cell numbers. To follow T-cell clones before and after primary and booster YFV17D yellow fever vaccination, bulk TCR alpha and beta repertoires were sequenced over time. Two healthy male donors, one aged 18 to 29 and one aged 30 to 40 years, made up the cohort. Blood was collected at multiple timepoints before and after primary and secondary immunization, and bulk PBMC replicates and cell subsets were isolated. Points the paper makes about the study in general: A small share of clonotypes occurred in both CD4 and CD8 compartments, likely arising from convergent recombination. Because only two donors were included in the study, the extent to which the findings can be generalized is limited. Most clones expanded after primary vaccination (96% of CD4 and over 80% of CD8) were re-detected after the booster, suggesting that broad memory maintenance occurred. Computational filtering was needed because FACS-sorted repertoires could contain abundant contaminating clonotypes from the bulk population. The secondary T-cell response was weaker than the primary response but faster, peaking on day 5 instead of day 15.

The treatment or condition label, as the study defines it: live attenuated yellow fever vaccine strain. A standard Ficoll-Paque protocol was used to isolate PBMCs from peripheral blood. Dynabeads CD4 and CD8 positive selection kits were used to isolate CD4 and CD8 T-cell fractions. RNA was extracted with TriZol from bulk PBMCs, CD4 and CD8 fractions, and dextramer-positive and dextramer-negative fractions. This clonotype has only a few counts. Which antigen it targets is not known. No base quality information exists; no much larger clone differs at one position. CDR1 LNHDA and CDR2 SQIVND were looked up in the germline V gene (reference sequence). The CDR3 numbers 14 residues from cysteine through phenylalanine. Just the 42-base CDR3 DNA is kept, in frame starting at base 1. V gives up 3 bases and J gives up 4 bases, and the segment between their germline ends measures 10 bases. TCRdb names Illumina NovaSeq 6000 as the instrument used. Synthesis of TCR cDNA relied on 5'RACE template switching, a step that introduced a universal primer site along with unique molecular identifiers. Priming for cDNA synthesis came from both the TCR alpha and TCR beta constant segments. Library amplification involved two PCR steps, and the second step added sample barcodes and sequencing adapters. Sequencing of libraries was done on Illumina HiSeq 2500 (2x100 bp) or NovaSeq (2x150 bp). The original methods were these. Reads were demultiplexed and collapsed into UMI consensus sequences with MIGEC, and V(D)J alignment was performed with MiXCR. Vaccine-responding clonotypes were identified with edgeR using replicate PBMC samples, with FDR below 0.01 and a log2 fold change above 5 up to day 15 being required. Each bulk clonotype received a CD4 or CD8 identity based on whether the sequenced CD4 or CD8 repertoire contained that clonotype at higher abundance. The public reads were reanalyzed by TCRdb: fastp trimming at Q25, MiXCR alignment, in-frame beta chains only. Rows matching on CDR3 protein sequence are summarized as one entry with the most common DNA and genes. V and J calls and clone size were set by TCRdb, not the authors. This sample comprises 250,000 to 350,000 distinct CDR3 sequences, around 8.6% of them detected only once. The ten largest clones add up to about 3.7% of the sample.

Sequenced here: CD4+ T cells sorted from PBMCs, sampled 5 days after the yellow fever booster vaccination. The rearranged segments are TRBV19 and TRBJ1-3; the D gene lacks a confident call. This sequence was found in a man aged 18 to 30 who received the YFV17D yellow fever vaccine. Here is the DNA: TGTGCCAGTAGTATGTGGGCTCCCGGAAACACCATATATTTT. Translated, this is CASSMWAPGNTIYF.